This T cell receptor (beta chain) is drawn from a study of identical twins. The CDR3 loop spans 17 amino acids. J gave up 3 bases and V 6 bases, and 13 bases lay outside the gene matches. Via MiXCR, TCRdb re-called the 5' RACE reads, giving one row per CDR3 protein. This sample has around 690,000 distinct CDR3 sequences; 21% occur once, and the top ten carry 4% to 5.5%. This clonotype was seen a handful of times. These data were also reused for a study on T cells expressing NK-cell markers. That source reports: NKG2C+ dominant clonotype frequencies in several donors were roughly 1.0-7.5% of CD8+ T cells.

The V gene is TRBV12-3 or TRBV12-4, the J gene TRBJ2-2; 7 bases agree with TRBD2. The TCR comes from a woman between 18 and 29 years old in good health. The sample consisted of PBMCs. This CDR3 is CASRQTGTKAHTGELFF. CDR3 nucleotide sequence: TGTGCCAGCAGGCAGACCGGGACTAAGGCCCACACCGGGGAGCTGTTTTTT.